The TCR beta chain described here comes from a study of cytomegalovirus exposure and HLA in healthy donors. Sequencing used immunoSEQ multiplex PCR; TCRdb keeps in-frame clones, though not all of them. The repertoire holds about 130,000 clones, with 89% as singletons. The V and J ends lost 1 base and 5 bases, in that order; junction bases with no gene match: 5. The CDR3 spans 15 residues. The germline V gene encodes CDR1 MNHEY and CDR2 SMNVEV (reference sequence). This clonotype originated in a woman in her late teens or twenties in good health and CMV-seronegative. The chain combines TRBV27 with TRBJ2-3, with TRBD1 identical over 8 bases. Material for sequencing was PBMCs. The CDR3 protein is CASSLYQGAGDTQYF. The CDR3 DNA follows: TGTGCCAGCAGTTTATACCAGGGGGCAGGAGATACGCAGTATTTT.